This T cell receptor (beta chain) was sequenced for a study of T cells in Graves' hyperthyroidism and ophthalmopathy. This clonotype was seen a few times. RNA transcripts were the template for amplifying TCR beta CDR3 regions. Researchers ran a first-round RT-PCR on the TCR CDR3 using the HTBI primer set. Via MiXCR, TCRdb re-called the multiplex PCR reads, giving one row per CDR3 protein. The sample includes hundreds of thousands of distinct CDR3 sequences, roughly 15% of them seen just once. This CDR3 contains 13 residues. Germline V gene data show CDR1 as LNHDA and CDR2 as SQIVND (reference sequence). Trimming cost V 5 bases and J 1 base, with 8 bases left between them.

The source material was blood. The chain employs TRBV19 and TRBJ1-1; D gene unclear. The clonotype was recovered from a woman aged 40 to 50 with Graves' ophthalmopathy. This chain's CDR3 is CASSHTTNTEAFF. The CDR3 nucleotides are TGTGCCAGTAGTCACACCACGAACACTGAAGCTTTCTTT.